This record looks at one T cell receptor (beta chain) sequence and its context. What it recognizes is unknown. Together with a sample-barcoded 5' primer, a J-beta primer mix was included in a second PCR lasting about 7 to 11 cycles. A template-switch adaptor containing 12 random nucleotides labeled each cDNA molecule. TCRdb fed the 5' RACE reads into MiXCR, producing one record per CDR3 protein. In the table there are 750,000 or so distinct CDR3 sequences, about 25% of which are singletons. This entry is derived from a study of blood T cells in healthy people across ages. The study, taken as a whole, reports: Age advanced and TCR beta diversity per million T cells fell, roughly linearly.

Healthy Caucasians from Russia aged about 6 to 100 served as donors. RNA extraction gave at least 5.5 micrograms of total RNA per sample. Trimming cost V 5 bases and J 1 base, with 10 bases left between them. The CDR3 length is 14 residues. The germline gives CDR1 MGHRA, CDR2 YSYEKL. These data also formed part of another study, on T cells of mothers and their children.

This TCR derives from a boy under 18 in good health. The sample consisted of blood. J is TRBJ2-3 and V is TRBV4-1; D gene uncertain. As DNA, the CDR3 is TGCGCCAGCAGCGAAACCCCCGGCACAGATACGCAGTATTTT. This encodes CASSETPGTDTQYF.